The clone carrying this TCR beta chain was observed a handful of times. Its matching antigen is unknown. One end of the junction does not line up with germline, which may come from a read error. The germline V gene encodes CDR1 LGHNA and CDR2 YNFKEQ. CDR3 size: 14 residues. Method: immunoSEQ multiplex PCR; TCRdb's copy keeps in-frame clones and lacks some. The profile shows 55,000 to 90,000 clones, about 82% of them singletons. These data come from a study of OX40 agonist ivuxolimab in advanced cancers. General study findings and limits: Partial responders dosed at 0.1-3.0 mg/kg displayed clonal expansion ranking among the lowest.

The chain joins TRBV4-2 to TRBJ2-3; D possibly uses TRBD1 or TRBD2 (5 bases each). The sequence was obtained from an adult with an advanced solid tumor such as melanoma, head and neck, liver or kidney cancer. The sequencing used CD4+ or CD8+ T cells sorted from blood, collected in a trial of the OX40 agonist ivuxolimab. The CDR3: CASSQDSEMGVWDF. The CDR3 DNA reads TGTGCCAGCAGCCAAGACTCGGAAATGGGGGTTTGGGATTTT.